This T cell receptor beta chain was recorded in a study of blood T cells in healthy people across ages. This CDR3 spans 15 amino acids. Germline values: CDR1 SGDLS, CDR2 YYNGEE. V lost 5 bases and J 0 bases, leaving 11 bases between the germline ends. Regarding this clonotype: The antigen is unknown.

Using a J-beta primer mix together with a sample-barcoded 5' primer, a second PCR was run for about 6 to 12 cycles. Each cDNA molecule, via a template-switch adaptor with 12 random nucleotides, was tagged. TCRdb used MiXCR to reprocess the 5' RACE reads, holding one entry per CDR3 protein. Of about 670,000 distinct CDR3 sequences in the sample, over 40% were seen once. Study-level results: A conclusive naive versus antigen-experienced comparison was prevented by the unsorted PBMCs.

The sequence derives from a man older than 75 in good health. The material sequenced was blood. The chain joins TRBV9 to TRBJ2-2, with D possibly being TRBD1 (6 bases). As DNA, the CDR3 is TGTGCCAGCAGTTTCCGGGACACGAACACCGGGGAGCTGTTTTTT. It translates to CASSFRDTNTGELFF.